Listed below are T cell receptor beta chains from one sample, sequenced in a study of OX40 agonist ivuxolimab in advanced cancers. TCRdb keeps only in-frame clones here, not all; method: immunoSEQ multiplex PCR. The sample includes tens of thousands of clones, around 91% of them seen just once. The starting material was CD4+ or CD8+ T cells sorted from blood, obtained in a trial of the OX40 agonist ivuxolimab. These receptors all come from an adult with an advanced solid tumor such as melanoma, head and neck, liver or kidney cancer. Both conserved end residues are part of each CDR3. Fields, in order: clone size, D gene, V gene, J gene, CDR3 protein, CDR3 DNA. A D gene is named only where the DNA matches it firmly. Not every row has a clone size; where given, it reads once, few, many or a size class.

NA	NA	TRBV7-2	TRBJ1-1	CASSLGVTEAFF	TGTGCCAGCAGTTTGGGGGTGACTGAAGCTTTCTTT
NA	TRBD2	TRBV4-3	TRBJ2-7	CASSQGTSGPLREQYF	TGCGCCAGCAGCCAAGGTACTAGCGGGCCCTTACGGGAGCAGTACTTC
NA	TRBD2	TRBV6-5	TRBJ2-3	CASSSGTRDDTQYF	TGTGCCAGCAGTTCCGGGACTAGGGACGATACGCAGTATTTT
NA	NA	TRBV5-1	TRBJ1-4	CASSLAAGTNEKLFF	TGCGCCAGCAGCTTGGCCGCCGGAACTAATGAAAAACTGTTTTTT
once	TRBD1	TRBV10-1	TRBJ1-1	CASPQGGTEAFF	TGCGCCAGCCCCCAGGGGGGTACTGAAGCTTTCTTT
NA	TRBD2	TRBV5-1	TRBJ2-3	CASSFLAVTDTQYF	TGCGCCAGCAGCTTCCTAGCGGTCACAGATACGCAGTATTTT
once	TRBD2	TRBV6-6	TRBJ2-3	CASSYSRTSAADTQYF	TGTGCCAGCAGTTACTCAAGGACTAGCGCGGCAGATACGCAGTATTTT
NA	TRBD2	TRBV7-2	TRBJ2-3	CASSSGLAGAADTQYF	TGTGCCAGCAGCTCTGGACTAGCGGGAGCAGCAGATACGCAGTATTTT
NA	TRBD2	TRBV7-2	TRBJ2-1	CASSSDIAREGDNEQFF	TGTGCCAGCAGCTCGGATATAGCGCGGGAGGGCGACAATGAGCAGTTCTTC
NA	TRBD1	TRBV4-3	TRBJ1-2	CASSQVDRGSYGYTF	TGCGCCAGCAGCCAAGTCGACAGGGGATCTTACGGCTACACCTTC
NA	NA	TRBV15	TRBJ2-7	CATSRDTTDPYEQYF	TGTGCCACCAGCAGAGATACAACAGATCCCTACGAGCAGTACTTC
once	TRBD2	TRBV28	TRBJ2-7	CASEKGLATNEQYF	TGTGCCAGCGAAAAGGGACTAGCGACCAACGAGCAGTACTTC
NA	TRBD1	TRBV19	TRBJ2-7	CASSIRDRVYEQYF	TGTGCCAGTAGTATCCGGGACAGGGTCTACGAGCAGTACTTC
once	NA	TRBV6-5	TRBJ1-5	CASSRVQAQHF	TGTGCCAGCAGTAGGGTTCAGGCCCAGCATTTT